These 13 T cell receptor beta chains share one sample of origin, sequenced in a study of shared clonotypes between healthy human individuals (dated by TCRdb to 2020 to 2022). Libraries came from the immunoSEQ multiplex PCR assay. Sourced from immuneACCESS, this table was stored by TCRdb with only in-frame sequences that have V and J called. A share of the clones is absent; for the studies checked, an unresolved V gene accounts for under half, and the remainder has no known explanation. This sample lists some 2,500,000 clones; approximately 90% were detected once. The ten most abundant clones make up 0.3% to 0.4% of the sample. The sequencing sample was made of naive CD4+ T cells from PBMCs. The cell subset or site tag for this specimen amounts to: CD45RA+ positively selected. These receptors all come from a man aged 18-30 years in good health. Some clones in this sample may be carry-over from other donors' samples.

The chain is built from TRBV11-2 and TRBJ1-2, with 9 positions matching TRBD1. The germline V gene has CDR1 SGHAT and CDR2 FQNNGV. With V trimmed by 6 bases and J by 6 bases, 5 bases remained unmatched. The CDR3 contains 13 residues. The CDR3 region is CASRNTGGDGYTF. CDR3 in DNA: TGTGCCAGCAGAAATACAGGGGGCGATGGCTACACCTTC.

The sample holds one count of this clone. The chain recombines TRBV5-1 with TRBJ2-7; TRBD2 aligns across 7 bases. Germline V gives CDR1 SGHRS, CDR2 YFSETQ. V shed 4 bases, J shed 1 base, and the junction held 5 bases outside the gene matches. The CDR3 has 14 residues. The CDR3 is CASSEGGRSYEQYF. The CDR3 DNA follows: TGCGCCAGCAGCGAGGGCGGGAGATCCTACGAGCAGTACTTC. The full variable domain, completed using reference TRBV5-1 and TRBJ2-7, is KAGVTQTPRYLIKTRGQQVTLSCSPISGHRSVSWYQQTPGQGLQFLFEYFSETQRNKGNFPGRFSGRQFSNSRSEMNVSTLELGDSALYLCASSEGGRSYEQYFGPGTRLTVT.

This chain joins TRBV7-9 and TRBJ2-3, with D possibly TRBD1 on 7 matching bases. Trimming pared 3 bases from V and 5 bases from J, leaving 9 bases between. Germline V CDR1 and CDR2: SEHNR, FQNEAQ (reference sequence). The CDR3 is made up of 13 amino acids. CDR3 residues: CASSFQGGDTQYF. The CDR3 DNA sequence: TGTGCCAGCAGCTTCCAGGGGGGAGATACGCAGTATTTT. Full variable domain (outside the CDR3, taken from reference TRBV7-9 and TRBJ2-3): DTGVSQNPRHKITKRGQNVTFRCDPISEHNRLYWYRQTLGQGPEFLTYFQNEAQLEKSRLLSDRFSAERPKGSFSTLEIQRTEQGDSAMYLCASSFQGGDTQYFGPGTRLTVL.

The chain uses TRBV18 and TRBJ2-7; D is unresolved. Germline V gives CDR1 KGHSH, CDR2 LQKENI. This CDR3 spans 13 amino acids. V lost 1 base and J lost 6, with 10 bases in between. The CDR3 DNA sequence: TGTGCCAGCTCACCACGGAGCGTAGGCGAGCAGTACTTC. As protein: CASSPRSVGEQYF.

Comment on this clone: The same CDR3 also results from other DNA sequences found in this sample. The rearrangement uses TRBV5-1 and TRBJ2-3; TRBD2 aligns across 14 bases. Germline CDR1 SGHRS, CDR2 YFSETQ. The CDR3 contains 16 residues. V was clipped by 0 bases and J by 6 bases; unmatched bases: 3. In DNA, the CDR3 is TGCGCCAGCAGCTTGGGGGGACTAGCGGGAGCCGATACGCAGTATTTT. It encodes CASSLGGLAGADTQYF.

The rearrangement uses TRBV25-1 and TRBJ2-1; the D call may be TRBD1 or TRBD2 (5 bases each). This CDR3 region has 14 residues. Germline assignment: CDR1 MGHDK and CDR2 SYGVNS. Deletions cut 4 bases from V and 5 bases from J, with 12 bases between. The CDR3 loop is CASSGSGANNEQFF. In DNA, the CDR3 is TGTGCCAGCAGTGGCTCCGGGGCTAACAATGAGCAGTTCTTC. Using reference TRBV25-1 and TRBJ2-1 for the parts outside the CDR3, the full variable domain is EADIYQTPRYLVIGTGKKITLECSQTMGHDKMYWYQQDPGMELHLIHYSYGVNSTEKGDLSSESTVSRIRTEHFPLTLESARPSHTSQYLCASSGSGANNEQFFGPGTRLTVL.

The chain employs TRBV27 and TRBJ1-5, with D uncertain. Germline CDR1 is MNHEY and CDR2 is SMNVEV (reference sequence). This CDR3 has 15 amino acids. The V and J ends lost 5 bases and 1 base respectively, with 12 bases between them. CDR3 in amino acids: CASSPWQTSNQPQHF. The CDR3 bases are TGTGCCAGCAGTCCCTGGCAGACCAGCAATCAGCCCCAGCATTTT.

The rearrangement joins TRBV5-4 to TRBJ2-2, with D unclear. Germline V gives CDR1 SGHNT, CDR2 YYREEE (reference sequence). This CDR3 is 13 amino acids long. Trimming stripped 4 bases from V and 8 bases from J, with 12 bases between. CDR3 DNA: TGTGCCAGCAGCCCCAATCGGCAGGGGGAGCTGTTTTTT. Encoded protein: CASSPNRQGELFF.

V is TRBV28 and J is TRBJ2-7, with D possibly matching TRBD1 (6 bases). Germline-derived CDR1 and CDR2 are MDHEN and SYDVKM. The CDR3 contains 14 residues. Trimming removed 8 bases at V and 0 bases at J, with 14 bases between. The CDR3 is CASHHLTGSYEQYF. The CDR3 nucleotides are TGTGCCAGCCACCACCTGACAGGCTCCTACGAGCAGTACTTC.

The chain has TRBV11-2 and TRBJ1-5; D is uncertain. Germline loops: CDR1 SGHAT, CDR2 FQNNGV. This CDR3 spans 13 amino acids. The V end lost 1 base, the J end lost 3 bases, and 4 bases lay between the germline ends. The CDR3 loop reads CASSLGINQPQHF. CDR3 bases: TGTGCCAGCAGCTTAGGGATCAATCAGCCCCAGCATTTT.

Turning to this clone: Compared with germline, one end of the junction differs, possibly owing to a read error. This chain links TRBV5-4 with TRBJ2-1; TRBD2 might be the D (6 bases). CDR1 and CDR2 (germline): SGHNT, YYREEE (reference sequence). The CDR3 extends over 13 amino acids. For the CDR3, the DNA is TGTGCCAGCAGTTTGGTGGGGGGCAATGAGCAGTTCTTC. Amino acid sequence: CASSLVGGNEQFF.

The CDR3 region is CASSLAGETGANVLTF. The CDR3 nucleotides read TGCGCCAGCAGCTTGGCCGGAGAAACTGGGGCCAACGTCCTGACTTTC. The chain carries TRBV5-1 and TRBJ2-6; D gene uncertain. This CDR3 comprises 16 residues. Per germline, CDR1 SGHRS and CDR2 YFSETQ. The V and J ends lost 0 bases and 2 bases respectively, with 9 bases between them.

V gene TRBV20-1 combines with J gene TRBJ1-1; perhaps TRBD1 as D (5 bases). Deletions cut 6 bases from V and 8 bases from J, with 10 bases between. Germline CDR1 and CDR2: DFQATT and SNEGSKA (reference sequence). CDR3 size: 10 residues. CDR3 DNA: TGCAGTGCCAGGGCTGGAGAAGCTTTCTTT. Translating gives CSARAGEAFF.